Following are 25 T cell receptor beta chains from one sample sequenced in a study of vaccination and CD4 T cells after COVID-19. Their antigen targets remain unknown. Indicated treatment: approximately 11-day PBMC culture with coronavirus spike peptide pools or control peptides (ViraFEST assay). Scientists ran DNA taken from cultured CD4+ T cells through the Oncomine TCR Beta short-read assay for sequencing. TCRdb reanalysed the PCR reads using MiXCR and keeps one entry per CDR3 protein. Of 8,000 to 11,000 distinct CDR3 sequences listed, approximately 64% are singletons. The source material was CD4+ T cells from blood, cultured in vitro. The receptors here all came from a human donor who had recovered from COVID-19.

The chain employs TRBV6-1 and TRBJ1-5; no clear D gene. The V end was cut by 5 bases, the J end by 2 bases, with 10 bases between. The V gene's germline CDR1 is MNHNS and CDR2 SASEGT. The CDR3 is 14 amino acids. The CDR3 region is CASSQRDGNQPQHF. The CDR3, as DNA: TGTGCCAGCAGTCAAAGAGACGGCAATCAGCCCCAGCATTTT.

This rearrangement joins TRBV19 to TRBJ1-5; D gene ambiguous. V shed 8 bases and J shed 7 bases, with 9 bases lying between them. Germline loops: CDR1 LNHDA, CDR2 SQIVND (reference sequence). CDR3 length: 11 residues. In DNA form, the CDR3 reads TGTGCCAGTGGCGAAAGACAGCCCCAGCATTTT. Protein: CASGERQPQHF.

This clonotype came up once. The V gene is TRBV15, the J gene TRBJ2-7; D is unclear. V was trimmed by 0 bases and J by 2 bases, leaving 8 bases between them. This CDR3 spans 14 amino acids. The germline CDR1 and CDR2 sequences are LNHNV and YYDKDF (reference sequence). The CDR3 sequence: CATSRDSQTYEQYF. CDR3 nucleotide sequence: TGTGCCACCAGCAGAGATAGTCAGACCTACGAGCAGTACTTC.

The V and J genes are TRBV19 and TRBJ1-2; a weak D match, TRBD1 (5 bases). Germline V CDR1 and CDR2: LNHDA, SQIVND (reference sequence). The CDR3 has 16 amino acids. The ends were cut back, 5 bases at V and 4 bases at J, with 20 bases in the middle. The CDR3 loop reads CASSRFGQVGGYGYTF. CDR3 nucleotides: TGTGCCAGTAGTCGATTCGGACAAGTGGGTGGCTATGGCTACACCTTC.

This chain links TRBV24-1 with TRBJ2-5, with 12 bases lining up with TRBD1. The CDR3 length is 16 residues. V lost 2 bases, J lost 4 bases, and 4 bases stayed unmatched. CDR1 KGHDR and CDR2 SFDVKD come from the germline V gene. CDR3 sequence: CATSDSGQGAGETQYF. The CDR3 region has the DNA TGTGCCACCAGTGATTCGGGACAGGGGGCCGGAGAGACCCAGTACTTC.

This clonotype was picked up a small number of times. V is TRBV7-9 and J is TRBJ1-2; possibly TRBD1 for D (6 bases). Germline CDR1 and CDR2: SEHNR and FQNEAQ (reference sequence). This CDR3 contains 14 residues. Trimming took 1 base from V and 3 from J, leaving 9 bases between them. CDR3 DNA sequence: TGTGCCAGCAGCTTAGAGCAGGGGTACTATGGCTACACCTTC. Its protein is CASSLEQGYYGYTF. The full variable domain, completed using reference TRBV7-9 and TRBJ1-2, is DTGVSQNPRHKITKRGQNVTFRCDPISEHNRLYWYRQTLGQGPEFLTYFQNEAQLEKSRLLSDRFSAERPKGSFSTLEIQRTEQGDSAMYLCASSLEQGYYGYTFGSGTRLTVV.

The CDR3, as DNA: TGTGCCAGCAGTTACCGAGATGGAAGCAATCAGCCCCAGCATTTT. Translating gives CASSYRDGSNQPQHF. The chain couples TRBV6-5 to TRBJ1-5; D is undetermined. From germline, CDR1 is MNHEY and CDR2 SVGAGI. The CDR3 extends over 15 amino acids. Between the trimmed V and J ends, which lost 2 bases and 1 base, there was a span of 9 bases.

The V call is TRBV7-2, the J call TRBJ2-3, with 7 bases that match TRBD2. Trimming took 0 bases from V and 3 from J; bases not matched to a gene: 3. CDR3 size: 15 residues. Germline values: CDR1 SGHTA, CDR2 FQGNSA. CDR3 DNA: TGTGCCAGCAGCTTAGCGGGAGGGCCTACAGATACGCAGTATTTT. Protein sequence: CASSLAGGPTDTQYF.

This chain connects TRBV19 to TRBJ1-1; perhaps TRBD1 as D (6 bases). From germline, CDR1 is LNHDA and CDR2 SQIVND (reference sequence). The V end lost 7 bases, the J end lost 3 bases, and 15 bases lay between the germline ends. The length of the CDR3 is 14 residues. The CDR3 sequence is CASIRGGAYTEAFF. The CDR3 DNA reads as TGTGCCAGTATCCGGGGGGGCGCGTACACTGAAGCTTTCTTT.

DNA of the CDR3: TGTGCCAGCAGCCGGGCGCTTGGGGGATTTTTCAATGAGCAGTTCTTC. It specifies CASSRALGGFFNEQFF. The rearrangement joins TRBV11-1 to TRBJ2-1, with D tentatively TRBD1 or TRBD2 (5 bases each). The V gene lost 5 bases and the J gene lost 6 bases, with 20 bases spanning the gap. The CDR3 sequence is 16 residues long. Germline V gene sequence: CDR1 SGHAT, CDR2 FQDESV (reference sequence).

This chain uses TRBV6-1 with TRBJ1-1; D is perhaps TRBD1 (5 bases). Trimming removed 5 bases from V and 11 bases from J, with 15 bases in between. The CDR3 sequence is 12 residues long. Looked up from germline, CDR1 is MNHNS and CDR2 is SASEGT. The CDR3 sequence: CASSRDGMWAFF. CDR3 coding DNA: TGTGCCAGCAGTCGGGACGGGATGTGGGCTTTCTTT.

This chain joins TRBV20-1 and TRBJ1-2; the D gene is possibly TRBD1 (5 bases). The CDR3 runs 13 residues. V was shortened by 5 bases and J by 3 bases, with 13 bases between the two germline ends. CDR1 is DFQATT, CDR2 SNEGSKA, per germline (reference sequence). The CDR3 protein is CSAPGTVDYGYTF. CDR3 DNA: TGCAGTGCTCCCGGGACGGTGGACTATGGCTACACCTTC.

The genes are TRBV19 and TRBJ2-7; no clear D gene. With 3 bases removed from V and 2 bases from J, the gap between germline ends came to 11 bases. The CDR3 runs to 14 residues. Germline-derived CDR1 and CDR2 are LNHDA and SQIVND (reference sequence). The CDR3, as DNA: TGTGCCAGTAGTATTATCGCCGGTACCTACGAGCAGTACTTC. Protein product: CASSIIAGTYEQYF.

The chain employs TRBV6-2 or TRBV6-3 and TRBJ2-7; a possible D gene is TRBD1 (6 bases). The germline V gene has CDR1 MNHEY and CDR2 SVGEGT. V gave up 0 bases and J gave up 2 bases, with 14 bases separating them. This CDR3 has 16 amino acids. CDR3 residues: CASSYSVRGQTYEQYF. The CDR3 DNA follows: TGTGCCAGCAGTTACTCGGTTCGGGGACAAACCTACGAGCAGTACTTC.

This rearrangement joins TRBV27 to TRBJ1-2; D unclear. CDR3 length: 13 amino acids. Germline lookup yields CDR1 MNHEY and CDR2 SMNVEV (reference sequence). Between the trimmed V and J ends, which lost 2 bases and 2 bases, there was a span of 6 bases. CDR3 sequence reads: CASSLGPNYGYTF. DNA for the CDR3: TGTGCCAGCAGTTTAGGGCCAAACTATGGCTACACCTTC.

J is TRBJ1-5 and V is TRBV12-3 or TRBV12-4; TRBD1 agrees at 7 bases. The CDR3 has 15 amino acids. The V segment lost 3 bases and the J segment 3 bases; nucleotides outside the gene matches: 5. In DNA, the CDR3 is TGTGCCAGCAGTTTGAGACAGGGCAACAATCAGCCCCAGCATTTT. Amino acids: CASSLRQGNNQPQHF.

J is TRBJ2-2 and V is TRBV7-2; D gene ambiguous. The CDR3 is 15 residues long. Germline loops: CDR1 SGHTA, CDR2 FQGNSA. The V end lost 6 bases, the J end lost 1 base, and 12 bases lay between the germline ends. CDR3 DNA: TGTGCCAGCAGGATTTCACAGCAGAACACCGGGGAGCTGTTTTTT. Amino acid sequence: CASRISQQNTGELFF. The entire variable domain, with the rest obtained from reference TRBV7-2 and TRBJ2-2, is as follows: GAGVSQSPSNKVTEKGKDVELRCDPISGHTALYWYRQSLGQGLEFLIYFQGNSAPDKSGLPSDRFSAERTGGSVSTLTIQRTQQEDSAVYLCASRISQQNTGELFFGEGSRLTVL.

This rearrangement joins TRBV20-1 to TRBJ2-7; D ambiguous. The CDR3 has 14 residues. V was shortened by 5 bases and J by 0 bases, with 14 bases between the two germline ends. Germline CDR1 reads DFQATT; CDR2 reads SNEGSKA (reference sequence). The CDR3 DNA reads as TGCAGTGCTCGGGCAATGGCAAGCTCCTACGAGCAGTACTTC. This gives the protein CSARAMASSYEQYF.

The rearrangement joins TRBV11-2 to TRBJ2-7, with TRBD1 identical over 8 bases. CDR3 length: 17 residues. CDR1 is SGHAT and CDR2 is FQNNGV in the germline V gene. The J segment lost 5 bases and the V segment lost 5 bases, leaving 17 bases of the junction unmatched. The CDR3 sequence is CASSPPLKDRDDHEQYF. CDR3 in DNA: TGTGCCAGCAGCCCCCCTTTGAAGGACAGGGATGACCACGAGCAGTACTTC.

The chain employs TRBV6-5 and TRBJ1-5; no clear D gene. V was cut by 0 bases and J by 6 bases, with 6 bases left in between. The germline V gene has CDR1 MNHEY and CDR2 SVGAGI. This CDR3 region has 13 residues. CDR3 DNA sequence: TGTGCCAGCAGTTACTCGAGGTTTCAGCCCCAGCATTTT. Translation: CASSYSRFQPQHF.

J is TRBJ2-1 and V is TRBV6-2 or TRBV6-3; TRBD2 matches 10 bases. CDR1 MNHEY and CDR2 SVGEGT come from the germline V gene. Trimming at V came to 4 bases and at J to 0 bases, leaving 0 bases not matched to a gene. The CDR3 runs to 15 residues. This CDR3 reads CASSSSGGSYNEQFF. CDR3 sequence (DNA): TGTGCCAGCAGTTCTAGCGGGGGCTCCTACAATGAGCAGTTCTTC.

The chain combines TRBV20-1 with TRBJ2-3, with TRBD2 matching 9 bases. The CDR3 consists of 18 residues. J lost 1 base, V lost 0 bases, and 11 bases had no gene match. Germline-derived CDR1 and CDR2 are DFQATT and SNEGSKA (reference sequence). The CDR3 loop reads CSARDSSGRLGGTDTQYF. CDR3 DNA sequence: TGCAGTGCTAGAGATTCCAGCGGGAGGCTTGGTGGCACAGATACGCAGTATTTT.

The rearrangement links TRBV7-9 to TRBJ2-7; TRBD2 aligns across 7 bases. CDR3 length: 17 residues. Per germline, CDR1 SEHNR and CDR2 FQNEAQ (reference sequence). V shed 2 bases, J shed 0 bases, and the junction held 10 bases outside the gene matches. The CDR3 DNA reads TGTGCCAGCAGCTTATTAGGCGGCGGGGGACCCTCCTACGAGCAGTACTTC. Amino acid sequence: CASSLLGGGGPSYEQYF. Looking up the rest from reference TRBV7-9 and TRBJ2-7 gives the full variable domain: DTGVSQNPRHKITKRGQNVTFRCDPISEHNRLYWYRQTLGQGPEFLTYFQNEAQLEKSRLLSDRFSAERPKGSFSTLEIQRTEQGDSAMYLCASSLLGGGGPSYEQYFGPGTRLTVT.

The V call is TRBV19, the J call TRBJ1-2; 10 nucleotides align to TRBD1. Germline lookup yields CDR1 LNHDA and CDR2 SQIVND (reference sequence). V shed 8 bases and J 2 bases; nucleotides not matched to a gene: 5. This CDR3 spans 14 amino acids. The CDR3 region is CASVPGQGNYGYTF. The CDR3 DNA sequence: TGTGCCAGTGTCCCGGGACAGGGGAACTATGGCTACACCTTC.

The chain couples TRBV28 to TRBJ1-2, with D possibly TRBD1 on 5 matching bases. Germline CDR1 is MDHEN and CDR2 is SYDVKM. Trimming removed 6 bases at V and 0 bases at J, with 11 bases between. CDR3 size: 14 residues. CDR3 DNA: TGTGCCAGCAGCGTCGGGGGTTCTAACTATGGCTACACCTTC. Protein sequence: CASSVGGSNYGYTF.